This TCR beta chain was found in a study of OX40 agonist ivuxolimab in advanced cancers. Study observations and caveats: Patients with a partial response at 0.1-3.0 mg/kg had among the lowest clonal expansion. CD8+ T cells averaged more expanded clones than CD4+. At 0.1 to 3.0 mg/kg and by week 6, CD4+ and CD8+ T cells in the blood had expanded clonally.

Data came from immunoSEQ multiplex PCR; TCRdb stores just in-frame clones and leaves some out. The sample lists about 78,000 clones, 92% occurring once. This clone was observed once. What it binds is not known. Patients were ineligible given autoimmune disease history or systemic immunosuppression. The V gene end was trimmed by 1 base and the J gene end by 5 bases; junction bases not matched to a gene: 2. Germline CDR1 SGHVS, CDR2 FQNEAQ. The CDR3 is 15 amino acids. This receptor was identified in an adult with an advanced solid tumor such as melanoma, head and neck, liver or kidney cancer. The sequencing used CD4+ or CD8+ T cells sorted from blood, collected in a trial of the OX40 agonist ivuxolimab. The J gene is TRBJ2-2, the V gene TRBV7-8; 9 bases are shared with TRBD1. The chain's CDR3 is CASSLVTGGTGELFF. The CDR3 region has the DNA TGTGCCAGCAGCTTAGTGACAGGGGGGACCGGGGAGCTGTTTTTT.